Listed here are 3 T cell receptor beta chains from one sample, sequenced in a study of blood T cell repertoires in COVID-19. Sequencing used immunoSEQ multiplex PCR; TCRdb keeps in-frame clones, though not all of them. The sample lists some 260,000 clones, 80% to 90% seen once, with approximately 4% in the top ten. Specimen: PBMCs or T cells enriched from blood (not recorded which). Receptors were obtained from a man aged 25-45 years with acute COVID-19.

The DNA for the CDR3 is TGTGCCAGCAGCACGGACAGGGGGCTTGAAAAACTGTTTTTT. Translation gives CASSTDRGLEKLFF. V and J are TRBV21-1 and TRBJ1-4; no DNA check was done on the table's D call, TRBD1. TRBV21-1 is classified as a pseudogene. The CDR3 consists of 14 residues.

This sequence joins TRBV7-9 and TRBJ1-1; 7 positions agree with TRBD1. This CDR3 region has 16 residues. With V trimmed by 0 bases and J by 0 bases, 4 bases remained unmatched. Germline CDR1 and CDR2: SEHNR and FQNEAQ (reference sequence). The CDR3 spells CASSLAGGRMNTEAFF. The CDR3 DNA reads TGTGCCAGCAGCTTAGCAGGGGGCCGCATGAACACTGAAGCTTTCTTT.

This clone was observed a single time. Germline and junction disagree at one end, which may indicate a read error. The genes are TRBV5-1 and TRBJ1-1; 7 bases agree with TRBD1. The CDR3 is 13 residues long. CDR1 is SGHRS and CDR2 is YFSETQ in the germline V gene. As DNA, the CDR3 is TGTGCCAGCAGCTCCCGGACAGGCATTGAAGCTTTCTTT. Protein: CASSSRTGIEAFF.